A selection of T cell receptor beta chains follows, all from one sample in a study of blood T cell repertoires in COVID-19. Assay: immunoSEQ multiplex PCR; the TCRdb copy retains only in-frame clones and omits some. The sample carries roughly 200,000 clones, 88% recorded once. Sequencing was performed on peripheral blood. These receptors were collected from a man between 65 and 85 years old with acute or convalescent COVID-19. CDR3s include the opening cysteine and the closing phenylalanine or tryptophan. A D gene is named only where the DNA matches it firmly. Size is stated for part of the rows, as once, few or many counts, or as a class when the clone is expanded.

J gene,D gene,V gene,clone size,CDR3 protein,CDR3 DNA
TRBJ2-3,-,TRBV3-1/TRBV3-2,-,CASSQTYAGTDTQYF,TGTGCCAGCAGCCAGACCTATGCAGGGACAGATACGCAGTATTTT
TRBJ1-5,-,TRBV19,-,CASSITTGGGGSNQPQHF,TGTGCCAGTAGTATAACGACTGGGGGTGGGGGGAGCAATCAGCCCCAGCATTTT
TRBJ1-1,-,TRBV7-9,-,CASSSEAVLAEAFF,TGTGCCAGCAGCTCCGAGGCCGTTTTGGCTGAAGCTTTCTTT
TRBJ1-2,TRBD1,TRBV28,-,CASTFLFTGDFYGYTF,TGTGCCAGCACCTTTCTTTTTACAGGGGATTTCTATGGCTACACCTTC
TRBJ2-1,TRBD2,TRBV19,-,CASSTNSGSSYNEQFF,TGTGCCAGTAGTACGAATAGCGGGAGCTCCTACAATGAGCAGTTCTTC
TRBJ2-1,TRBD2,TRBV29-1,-,CSGRSVGTSGIYNEQFF,TGCAGCGGCCGATCGGTCGGGACTAGCGGGATTTACAATGAGCAGTTCTTC
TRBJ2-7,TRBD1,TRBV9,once,CASSQGTGTEQYF,TGTGCCAGCAGCCAGGGGACAGGGACCGAGCAGTACTTC
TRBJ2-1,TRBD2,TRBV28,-,CASSNSGRAYNEQFF,TGTGCCAGCAGCAACAGCGGGAGGGCCTACAATGAGCAGTTCTTC
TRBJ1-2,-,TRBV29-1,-,CSVERGTYGYTF,TGCAGCGTTGAGAGGGGGACCTATGGCTACACCTTC
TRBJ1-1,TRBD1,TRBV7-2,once,CASSVLGTGNTEAFF,TGTGCCAGCAGCGTCCTCGGGACAGGGAACACTGAAGCTTTCTTT
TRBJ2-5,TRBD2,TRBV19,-,CASSSSGLGRKTQYF,TGTGCCAGTAGTAGTAGCGGGCTGGGAAGGAAGACCCAGTACTTC
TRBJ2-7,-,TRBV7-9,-,CASRPDTSSYEQYF,TGTGCCAGCAGGCCGGACACTTCCTCCTACGAGCAGTACTTC
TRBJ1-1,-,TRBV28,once,CASSINTEAFF,TGTGCCAGCAGTATAAACACTGAAGCTTTCTTT
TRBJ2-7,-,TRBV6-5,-,CASSQTGNEQYF,TGTGCCAGCAGTCAAACAGGGAACGAGCAGTACTTC
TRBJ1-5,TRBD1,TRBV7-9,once,CASSTGTGHNQPQHF,TGTGCCAGCAGCACCGGGACAGGTCACAATCAGCCCCAGCATTTT
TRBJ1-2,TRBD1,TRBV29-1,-,CSVGNTGTGGSYGYTF,TGCAGCGTCGGAAACACCGGGACAGGGGGATCCTATGGCTACACCTTC
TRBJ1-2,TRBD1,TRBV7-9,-,CASSSQGLPWGYTF,TGTGCCAGCAGTTCACAGGGGCTCCCTTGGGGCTACACCTTC
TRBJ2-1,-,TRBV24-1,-,CATAGKVTGEQFF,TGTGCCACCGCGGGCAAGGTAACGGGTGAGCAGTTCTTC
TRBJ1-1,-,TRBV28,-,CASSGGAGFTEAFF,TGTGCCAGCAGTGGGGGGGCAGGGTTCACTGAAGCTTTCTTT
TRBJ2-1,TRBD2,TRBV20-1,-,CSASTLAGVAEQFF,TGCAGTGCTAGTACACTAGCGGGAGTTGCTGAGCAGTTCTTC
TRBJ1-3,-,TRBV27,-,CASSPRQEILAGNTIYF,TGTGCCAGCAGTCCTAGACAGGAGATCTTGGCTGGAAACACCATATATTTT
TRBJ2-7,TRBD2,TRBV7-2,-,CASSQEGLANYEQYF,TGTGCCAGCAGCCAGGAGGGACTAGCGAATTACGAGCAGTACTTC
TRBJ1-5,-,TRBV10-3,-,CAISEGFESNQPQHF,TGTGCCATCAGCGAGGGTTTCGAGAGCAATCAGCCCCAGCATTTT
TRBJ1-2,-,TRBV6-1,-,CASSEGPGAGHYGYTF,TGTGCCAGCAGTGAGGGGCCAGGGGCAGGGCACTATGGCTACACCTTC
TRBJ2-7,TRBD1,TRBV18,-,CASSAGTGAYEQYF,TGTGCCAGCTCAGCCGGGACAGGGGCTTACGAGCAGTACTTC
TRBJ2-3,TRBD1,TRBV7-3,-,CASSWTGDTDTQYF,TGTGCCAGCAGCTGGACAGGGGACACAGATACGCAGTATTTT
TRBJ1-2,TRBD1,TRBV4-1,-,CASSLEGTGIYGYTF,TGCGCCAGCAGCCTCGAGGGGACAGGGATCTATGGCTACACCTTC
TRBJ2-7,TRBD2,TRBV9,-,CASSVGPLAGSYEQYF,TGTGCCAGCAGCGTAGGTCCCCTAGCGGGCTCCTACGAGCAGTACTTC
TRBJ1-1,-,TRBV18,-,CASSLGLGTEAFF,TGTGCCAGCTCACTGGGACTTGGGACTGAAGCTTTCTTT
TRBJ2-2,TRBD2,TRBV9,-,CASSVPGGRTGELFF,TGTGCCAGCAGCGTACCCGGGGGGAGGACCGGGGAGCTGTTTTTT
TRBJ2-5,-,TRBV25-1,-,CASRRGQQETQYF,TGTGCCAGCAGGAGGGGACAACAAGAGACCCAGTACTTC